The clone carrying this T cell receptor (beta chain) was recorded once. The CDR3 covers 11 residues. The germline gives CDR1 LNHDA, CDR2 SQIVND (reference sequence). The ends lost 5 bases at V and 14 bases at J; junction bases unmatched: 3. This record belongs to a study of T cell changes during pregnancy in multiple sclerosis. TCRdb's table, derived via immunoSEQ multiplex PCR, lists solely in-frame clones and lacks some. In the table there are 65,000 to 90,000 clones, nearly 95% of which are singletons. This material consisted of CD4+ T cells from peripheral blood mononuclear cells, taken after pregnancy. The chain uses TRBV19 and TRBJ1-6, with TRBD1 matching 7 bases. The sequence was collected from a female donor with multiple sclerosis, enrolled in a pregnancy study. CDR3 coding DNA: TGTGCCAGTAGTTTGGGGACAGCCCTCCACTTT. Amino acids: CASSLGTALHF.